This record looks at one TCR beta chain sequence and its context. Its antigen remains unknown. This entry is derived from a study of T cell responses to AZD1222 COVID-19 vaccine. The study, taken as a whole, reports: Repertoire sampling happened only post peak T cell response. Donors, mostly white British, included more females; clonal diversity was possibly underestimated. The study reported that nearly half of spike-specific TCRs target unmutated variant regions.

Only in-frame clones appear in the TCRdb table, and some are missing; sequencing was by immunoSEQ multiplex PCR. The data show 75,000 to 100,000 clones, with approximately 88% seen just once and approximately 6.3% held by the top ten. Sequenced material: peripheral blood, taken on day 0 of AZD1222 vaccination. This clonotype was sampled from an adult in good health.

This CDR3 reads CASSSDLGTEAFF. The CDR3 bases are TGTGCCAGCAGCTCGGACTTAGGAACTGAAGCTTTCTTT. The chain uses TRBV7-2 and TRBJ1-1; no reliable D call. Germline CDR1 and CDR2: SGHTA and FQGNSA. CDR3 size: 13 residues. Trimming removed 4 bases at V and 5 bases at J, with 11 bases between. The variable domain in full, with the rest retrieved from reference TRBV7-2 and TRBJ1-1, is GAGVSQSPSNKVTEKGKDVELRCDPISGHTALYWYRQSLGQGLEFLIYFQGNSAPDKSGLPSDRFSAERTGGSVSTLTIQRTQQEDSAVYLCASSSDLGTEAFFGQGTRLTVV.